The next 25 T cell receptor beta chains were all read from a single sample in a study of cytomegalovirus exposure and HLA in healthy donors. Researchers ran the PCR with 60 Vbeta and 13 Jbeta primers. This table comes from immunoSEQ multiplex PCR, and its TCRdb copy is limited to in-frame clones, with some not included. This table holds roughly 140,000 clones, about 80% found once. The material sequenced was PBMCs. These receptors were collected from a woman between 18 and 30 years old in good health and CMV-seropositive.

The rearrangement links TRBV28 to TRBJ2-5; D is uncertain. This CDR3 contains 12 residues. CDR1 and CDR2 (germline): MDHEN, SYDVKM. The V and J ends lost 11 bases and 5 bases respectively, with 15 bases between them. DNA of the CDR3: TGTGCCGTTTCTCGGCCGCGGGAGACCCAGTACTTC. Translation gives CAVSRPRETQYF.

The gene calls are TRBV5-1 and TRBJ2-2; tentative D call: TRBD2 (7 bases). Per germline, CDR1 SGHRS and CDR2 YFSETQ. The CDR3 has 15 residues. V lost 5 bases and J 0 bases, leaving 11 bases between the germline ends. The DNA of the CDR3 is TGCGCCAGCAGGGGGGGGGCATCGAACACCGGGGAGCTGTTTTTT. This translates into CASRGGASNTGELFF.

In regard to this clone: Other nucleotide sequences from this sample produce the same CDR3. The chain combines TRBV2 with TRBJ2-1; TRBD2 matches 8 bases. The germline CDR1 and CDR2 sequences are SNHLY and FYNNEI. The trim removed 7 bases at V and 6 bases at J, leaving 2 bases unmatched. The CDR3 runs to 12 residues. The CDR3 is CASTGGGNEQFF. The CDR3 nucleotides read TGTGCCAGCACCGGGGGGGGCAATGAGCAGTTCTTC. The full variable domain, its missing parts supplied by reference TRBV2 and TRBJ2-1, is EPEVTQTPSHQVTQMGQEVILRCVPISNHLYFYWYRQILGQKVEFLVSFYNNEISEKSEIFDDQFSVERPDGSNFTLKIRSTKLEDSAMYFCASTGGGNEQFFGPGTRLTVL.

This clone turned up a few times. V is TRBV19 and J is TRBJ1-1; no definite D call. CDR1 is LNHDA and CDR2 is SQIVND in the germline V gene (reference sequence). This CDR3 is 15 amino acids long. V was cut by 4 bases and J by 6 bases, with 18 bases left in between. The CDR3 nucleotides are TGTGCCAGTAGTACCTCCGGAAGCGTGGGTGCTGAAGCTTTCTTT. Translating it yields CASSTSGSVGAEAFF. Based on the CDR3 plus reference TRBV19 and TRBJ1-1, the full variable domain is DGGITQSPKYLFRKEGQNVTLSCEQNLNHDAMYWYRQDPGQGLRLIYYSQIVNDFQKGDIAEGYSVSREKKESFPLTVTSAQKNPTAFYLCASSTSGSVGAEAFFGQGTRLTVV.

This clone was seen only once. Other nucleotide sequences in the sample specify the same CDR3. The rearrangement uses TRBV2 and TRBJ2-7; D is possibly TRBD2 (5 bases). CDR1 SNHLY and CDR2 FYNNEI come from the germline V gene. The CDR3 has 12 residues. Trimming took 7 bases from V and 0 from J, leaving 7 bases between them. The DNA for the CDR3 is TGTGCCAGCACGGGGAGCTCCTACGAGCAGTACTTC. As protein: CASTGSSYEQYF.

This chain uses TRBV5-1 with TRBJ1-3; no definite D call. Germline values: CDR1 SGHRS, CDR2 YFSETQ. The CDR3 has 14 residues. The V end lost 1 base, the J end lost 5 bases, and 10 bases lay between the germline ends. The CDR3 region has the DNA TGCGCCAGCAGCTTGATGGGCCCGCGAAACACCATATATTTT. Encoded protein: CASSLMGPRNTIYF.

This clone was seen only once. V usage is TRBV6-5 and J usage is TRBJ1-4; the D gene is possibly TRBD1 (5 bases). Trimming took 0 bases from V and 7 from J, leaving 12 bases between them. This CDR3 region has 15 residues. In germline, CDR1 is MNHEY, CDR2 SVGAGI. The CDR3: CASSYSGQTLEKLFF. The CDR3 DNA sequence: TGTGCCAGCAGTTACTCGGGGCAGACTCTTGAAAAACTGTTTTTT.

The chain couples TRBV5-1 to TRBJ1-3; D might be TRBD1 (5 bases). The CDR3 consists of 15 residues. Germline V CDR1 and CDR2: SGHRS, YFSETQ. The germline V and J ends were trimmed by 1 base and 3 bases, with 11 bases remaining between them. The CDR3 coding sequence is TGCGCCAGCAGCTTGTCGGCAGGGTATGGAAACACCATATATTTT. Protein sequence: CASSLSAGYGNTIYF. Full variable domain (remainder filled in from reference TRBV5-1 and TRBJ1-3): KAGVTQTPRYLIKTRGQQVTLSCSPISGHRSVSWYQQTPGQGLQFLFEYFSETQRNKGNFPGRFSGRQFSNSRSEMNVSTLELGDSALYLCASSLSAGYGNTIYFGEGSWLTVV.

This clone was seen once. V usage is TRBV2 and J usage is TRBJ2-7; 7 bases are shared with TRBD1. Germline lookup yields CDR1 SNHLY and CDR2 FYNNEI. V gave up 6 bases and J gave up 2 bases; unmatched junction bases: 7. The CDR3 extends over 14 amino acids. The CDR3 region has the DNA TGTGCCAGCAGGCCCGGGACAGCCCCCTACGAGCAGTACTTC. Translated, it gives CASRPGTAPYEQYF.

The J gene is TRBJ1-1, the V gene TRBV27, with 8 bases lining up with TRBD1. CDR3 length: 14 residues. From germline, CDR1 is MNHEY and CDR2 SMNVEV (reference sequence). The junction had 7 bases not matched to a gene; V was cut back by 6 bases and J by 4 bases. The CDR3 DNA follows: TGTGCCAGCAGGTCGAAACAGGGGGGCACTGAAGCTTTCTTT. Its translation: CASRSKQGGTEAFF.

CDR3 sequence reads: CTSSQSGGDTDTQYF. For the CDR3, the DNA is TGCACCAGCAGCCAAAGCGGGGGGGACACAGATACGCAGTATTTT. J is TRBJ2-3 and V is TRBV1; the D call of TRBD2 is as the table states it, not checked on the DNA. TRBV1 is noted as a pseudogene. The CDR3 extends over 15 amino acids.

This clone was seen just once. J is TRBJ2-1 and V is TRBV18; TRBD1 matches 9 bases. Germline V gene sequence: CDR1 KGHSH, CDR2 LQKENI. The CDR3 totals 13 residues. The J segment lost 8 bases and the V segment lost 3 bases, leaving 2 bases of the junction unmatched. CDR3 protein: CASSPRTGDEQFF. The CDR3, as DNA: TGTGCCAGCTCACCCCGGACAGGGGATGAGCAGTTCTTC.

The chain carries TRBV4-1 and TRBJ1-1; 10 bases align to TRBD1. CDR3 length: 16 amino acids. The V gene end was trimmed by 3 bases and the J gene end by 3 bases; junction bases not matched to a gene: 7. The germline CDR1 and CDR2 sequences are MGHRA and YSYEKL. CDR3 DNA: TGCGCCAGCAGCCATCCGGGACAGGGGATTTACACTGAAGCTTTCTTT. Translating gives CASSHPGQGIYTEAFF.

This clone appeared once. This sequence joins TRBV30 and TRBJ1-2, with D tentatively TRBD1 (6 bases). With 7 bases removed from V and 7 bases from J, the gap between germline ends came to 16 bases. The germline V gene encodes CDR1 GTSNPN and CDR2 SVGIG (reference sequence). The CDR3 runs 12 residues. Written as DNA, the CDR3 is TGTGCCTCAAAAAGGGGGGAGGGTGGCTACACCTTC. It yields the protein CASKRGEGGYTF.

This clone was seen only once. One end of the junction does not line up with germline, which may come from a read error. This same CDR3 is encoded by further DNA sequences in the sample. This sequence joins TRBV27 and TRBJ1-1; D is unresolved. Germline V gene lookup returns CDR1 MNHEY and CDR2 SMNVEV (reference sequence). The CDR3 loop spans 13 amino acids. For the CDR3, the DNA is TGTGCCAGCAGTTTAGAGAGGAACACTGAAGCTTTTTTT. Protein product: CASSLERNTEAFF.

In this sample, this clone turned up a few times. V gene TRBV19 combines with J gene TRBJ2-1, with a weak D call TRBD1 (6 bases). V lost 7 bases to trimming and J lost 6 bases, with 19 bases between them. Germline V CDR1 and CDR2: LNHDA, SQIVND (reference sequence). The CDR3 extends over 15 amino acids. The CDR3 region is CASIKGGSRGNEQFF. Here the CDR3 DNA reads TGTGCCAGTATAAAAGGGGGATCCCGGGGCAATGAGCAGTTCTTC.

The genes are TRBV6-1 and TRBJ2-2; D ambiguous. Trimming left V 1 base short and J 1 base short, with 7 bases between. The CDR3 is 15 amino acids. In germline, CDR1 is MNHNS, CDR2 SASEGT. The DNA for the CDR3 is TGTGCCAGCAGTGAAGGGCGGATGAACACCGGGGAGCTGTTTTTT. Protein: CASSEGRMNTGELFF.

The chain carries TRBV18 and TRBJ1-2, with unresolved D. Trimming shortened V by 2 bases and J by 6 bases, and 7 bases separated the two germline ends. Looked up from germline, CDR1 is KGHSH and CDR2 is LQKENI. The CDR3 totals 12 residues. CDR3 loop: CASSPNQDGYTF. The CDR3 DNA is TGTGCCAGCTCACCAAACCAGGATGGCTACACCTTC.

This clone was recorded only once. For the CDR3, the DNA is TGTGCCAGCAGCTTAACGCGGGGCCAAGAGACCCAGTACTTC. Translating it yields CASSLTRGQETQYF. The gene calls are TRBV11-2 and TRBJ2-5, with D possibly TRBD2 on 6 matching bases. This CDR3 has 14 amino acids. V lost 2 bases to trimming and J lost 1 base, with 8 bases between them. The germline gives CDR1 SGHAT, CDR2 FQNNGV.

This clone was seen more than once but under ten times. The V gene is TRBV18, the J gene TRBJ2-5; maybe TRBD1 (5 bases). Germline V gives CDR1 KGHSH, CDR2 LQKENI. The CDR3 runs to 16 residues. Trimming took 1 base from V and 2 from J, leaving 14 bases between them. The chain's CDR3 is CASSPRQGIAQETQYF. The CDR3 bases are TGTGCCAGCTCACCACGGCAGGGAATTGCGCAAGAGACCCAGTACTTC. Drawing the rest from reference TRBV18 and TRBJ2-5, the complete variable domain is NAGVMQNPRHLVRRRGQEARLRCSPMKGHSHVYWYRQLPEEGLKFMVYLQKENIIDESGMPKERFSAEFPKEGPSILRIQQVVRGDSAAYFCASSPRQGIAQETQYFGPGTRLLVL.

About this clone itself: Relative to the germline gene, one junction end is altered; a read error may explain this. At the DNA level, this CDR3 is encoded by other sequences in the same sample as well. The V call is TRBV4-1, the J call TRBJ2-2; 9 nucleotides agree with TRBD1. This CDR3 is built from 16 residues. CDR1 MGHRA and CDR2 YSYEKL come from the germline V gene. The CDR3 sequence is CASSQAGQGNTGELFF. The CDR3 DNA reads as TGTGCCAGCAGCCAAGCGGGACAGGGGAACACCGGGGAGCTGTTTTTT.

This clone was detected a few times. The chain couples TRBV18 to TRBJ2-3; TRBD2 agrees at 14 bases. V lost 1 base, J lost 4 bases, and 10 bases stayed unmatched. This CDR3 spans 19 amino acids. Germline values: CDR1 KGHSH, CDR2 LQKENI. For the CDR3, the DNA is TGTGCCAGCTCACCACTACCGGGACTAGCGGGGGTCTCGTCAGATACGCAGTATTTT. Amino acids: CASSPLPGLAGVSSDTQYF.

This chain connects TRBV5-8 to TRBJ2-5; 8 bases are a match to TRBD2. Germline V gives CDR1 SGHTS, CDR2 YDEGEE. The ends lost 2 bases at V and 0 bases at J; junction bases unmatched: 3. The CDR3 totals 15 residues. The CDR3: CASSLSGGHQETQYF. CDR3 in DNA: TGTGCCAGCAGCTTAAGCGGGGGCCACCAAGAGACCCAGTACTTC.

The V gene is TRBV6-6, the J gene TRBJ2-1; TRBD2 agrees at 9 bases. V shed 7 bases and J 4 bases; nucleotides not matched to a gene: 8. Germline CDR1 MNHNY, CDR2 SVGAGI (reference sequence). The length of the CDR3 is 15 residues. CDR3 amino acids: CASKGGGAGYNEQFF. The CDR3 DNA sequence: TGTGCCAGCAAAGGCGGGGGGGCCGGTTACAATGAGCAGTTCTTC.

J is TRBJ1-2 and V is TRBV29-1; TRBD1 matches at 7 bases. With 3 bases clipped from V and 8 bases from J, the junction kept 12 bases outside the gene matches. Looked up from germline, CDR1 is SQVTM and CDR2 is ANQGSEA. The CDR3 extends over 14 amino acids. The CDR3, as DNA: TGCAGCGTTGATTTTCACGACAGGGTCGACGGCTACACCTTC. This sequence encodes CSVDFHDRVDGYTF.